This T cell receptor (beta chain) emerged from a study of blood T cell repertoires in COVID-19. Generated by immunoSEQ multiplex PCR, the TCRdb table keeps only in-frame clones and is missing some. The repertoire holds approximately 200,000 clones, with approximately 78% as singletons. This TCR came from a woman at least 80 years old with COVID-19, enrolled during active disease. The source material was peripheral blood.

In nucleotides, the CDR3 is TGTGCCAGCAGTTTGGGGGGGGTCGCGACCCAGTACTTC. Translating gives CASSLGGVATQYF. The V gene is TRBV28, the J gene TRBJ2-5, with 7 positions matching TRBD2. The germline CDR1 and CDR2 sequences are MDHEN and SYDVKM. V gave up 3 bases and J gave up 7 bases; unmatched junction bases: 5. This CDR3 has 13 amino acids.